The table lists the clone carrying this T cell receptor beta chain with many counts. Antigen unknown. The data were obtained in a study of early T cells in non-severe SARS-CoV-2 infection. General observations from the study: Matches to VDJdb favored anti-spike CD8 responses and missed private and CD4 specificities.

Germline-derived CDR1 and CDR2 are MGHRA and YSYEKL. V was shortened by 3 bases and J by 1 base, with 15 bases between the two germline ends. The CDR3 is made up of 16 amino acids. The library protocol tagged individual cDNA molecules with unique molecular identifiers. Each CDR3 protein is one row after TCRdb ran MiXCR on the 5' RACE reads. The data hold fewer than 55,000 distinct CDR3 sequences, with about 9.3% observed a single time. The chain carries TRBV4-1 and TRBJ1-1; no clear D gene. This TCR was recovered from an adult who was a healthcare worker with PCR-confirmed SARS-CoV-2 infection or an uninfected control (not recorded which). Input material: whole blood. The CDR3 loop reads CASSHSVVRTNTEAFF. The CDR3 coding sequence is TGCGCCAGCAGCCATTCCGTTGTGAGGACGAACACTGAAGCTTTCTTT.